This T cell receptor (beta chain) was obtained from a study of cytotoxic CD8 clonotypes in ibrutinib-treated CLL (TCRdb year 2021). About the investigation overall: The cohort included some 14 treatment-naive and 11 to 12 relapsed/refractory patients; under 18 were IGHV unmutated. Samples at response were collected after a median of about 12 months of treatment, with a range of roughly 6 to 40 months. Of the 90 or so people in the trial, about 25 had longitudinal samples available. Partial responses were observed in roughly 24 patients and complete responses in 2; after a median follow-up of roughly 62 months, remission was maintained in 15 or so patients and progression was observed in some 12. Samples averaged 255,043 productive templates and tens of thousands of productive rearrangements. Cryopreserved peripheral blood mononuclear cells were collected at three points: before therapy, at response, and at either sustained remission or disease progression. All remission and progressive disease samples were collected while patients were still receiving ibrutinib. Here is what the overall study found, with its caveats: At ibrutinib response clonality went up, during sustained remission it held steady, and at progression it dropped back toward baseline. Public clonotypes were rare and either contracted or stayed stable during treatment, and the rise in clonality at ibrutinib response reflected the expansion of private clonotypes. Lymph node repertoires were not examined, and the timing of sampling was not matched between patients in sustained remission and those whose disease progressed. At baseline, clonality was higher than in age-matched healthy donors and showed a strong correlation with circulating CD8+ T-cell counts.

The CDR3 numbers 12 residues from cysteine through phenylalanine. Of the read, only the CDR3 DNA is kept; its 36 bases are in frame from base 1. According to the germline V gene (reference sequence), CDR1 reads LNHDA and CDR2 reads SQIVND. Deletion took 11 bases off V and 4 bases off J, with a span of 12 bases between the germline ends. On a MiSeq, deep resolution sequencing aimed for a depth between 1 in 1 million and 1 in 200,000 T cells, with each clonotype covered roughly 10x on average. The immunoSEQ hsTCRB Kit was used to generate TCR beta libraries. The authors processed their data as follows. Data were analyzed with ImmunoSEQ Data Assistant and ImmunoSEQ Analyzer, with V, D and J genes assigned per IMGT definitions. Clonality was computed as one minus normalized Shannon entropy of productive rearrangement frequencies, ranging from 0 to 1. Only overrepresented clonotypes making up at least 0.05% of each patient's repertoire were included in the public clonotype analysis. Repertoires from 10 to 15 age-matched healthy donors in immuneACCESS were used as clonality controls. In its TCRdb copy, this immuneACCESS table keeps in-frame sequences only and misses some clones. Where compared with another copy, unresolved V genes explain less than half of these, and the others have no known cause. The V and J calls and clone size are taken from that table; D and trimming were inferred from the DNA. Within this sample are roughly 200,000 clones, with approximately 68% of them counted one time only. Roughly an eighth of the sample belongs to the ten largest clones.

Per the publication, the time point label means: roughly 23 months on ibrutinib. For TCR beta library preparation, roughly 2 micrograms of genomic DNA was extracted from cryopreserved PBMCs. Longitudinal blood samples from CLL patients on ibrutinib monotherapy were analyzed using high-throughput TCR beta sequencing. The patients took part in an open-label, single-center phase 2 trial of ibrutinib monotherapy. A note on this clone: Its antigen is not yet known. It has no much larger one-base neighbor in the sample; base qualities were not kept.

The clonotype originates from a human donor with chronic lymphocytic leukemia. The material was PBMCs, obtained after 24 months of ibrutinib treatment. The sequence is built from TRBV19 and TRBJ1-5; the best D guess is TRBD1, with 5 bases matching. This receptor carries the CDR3 CAGTGVNQPQHF. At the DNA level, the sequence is TGTGCCGGAACAGGAGTGAATCAGCCCCAGCATTTT.